Each of the 24 T cell receptor beta chains below was sequenced from the same sample in a study of tumor and adjacent non-tumor tissue in lung cancer. RNA was extracted from bulk tissue without any cell sorting. A modified ARM-PCR protocol with three rounds of nested PCR amplified TCRbeta. One entry per CDR3 protein results from TCRdb running MiXCR on the multiplex PCR reads. The sample contains about 76,000 distinct CDR3 sequences, around 70% of which appear only once. Source material: lung tumor tissue. All receptors come from a woman in her sixties or seventies with non-small cell lung cancer.

The chain is built from TRBV28 and TRBJ1-1, with 7 bases matching TRBD1. Trimming at V came to 3 bases and at J to 11 bases, leaving 3 bases not matched to a gene. The CDR3 extends over 11 amino acids. CDR1 MDHEN and CDR2 SYDVKM come from the germline V gene. CDR3 DNA sequence: TGTGCCAGCAGTTTCCCGACAGGGGCTTTCTTT. This gives the protein CASSFPTGAFF.

This clonotype was recorded a few times. A much larger clone sits a single nucleotide away, making a read error possible. This rearrangement joins TRBV28 to TRBJ1-5; possibly TRBD1 for D (5 bases). Germline CDR1 is MDHEN and CDR2 is SYDVKM. The V end lost 10 bases, the J end lost 0 bases, and 16 bases lay between the germline ends. The CDR3 spans 15 residues. The DNA for the CDR3 is TGTGCCACCTTTTCGGGGGACTATAGCAATCAGCCCCAGCATTTT. It encodes CATFSGDYSNQPQHF.

Comment on this clonotype: Just one base apart from a much larger clone, this may be a read error. The rearrangement joins TRBV20-1 to TRBJ1-5, with D uncertain. CDR3 length: 16 amino acids. V lost 0 bases to trimming and J lost 6 bases, with 18 bases between them. The V gene's germline CDR1 is DFQATT and CDR2 SNEGSKA (reference sequence). The CDR3 coding sequence is TGCAGTGCTAGAGATTCCTGGTCGGAGGGTGGTCAGCCCCAGCATTTT. Protein sequence: CSARDSWSEGGQPQHF.

This clonotype was observed a few times. A read error may be the cause here, since a much bigger clone is one base away. V gene TRBV6-1 combines with J gene TRBJ1-1; 7 positions agree with TRBD1. CDR1 and CDR2 from the germline V gene are MNHNS and SASEGT. The CDR3 totals 13 residues. Here the CDR3 DNA reads TGTGCCAGCAGAGGGGGCTTGGACACTGAAACTTTCTTT. It is translated as CASRGGLDTETFF.

Remarks on this clonotype: One end of the junction does not line up with germline, which may come from a read error. This sequence joins TRBV4-1 and TRBJ2-1; 7 bases map to TRBD2. The CDR3 contains 16 residues. Germline V gene data show CDR1 as MGHRA and CDR2 as YSYEKL. The CDR3 DNA reads TGTGCCAGCAGCCGAGATAGGGCTAGCGGATTCAATGAGCAGTTCTTC. Translation: CASSRDRASGFNEQFF.

As regards this clonotype: A read error may account for a junction end that differs from germline. The chain uses TRBV7-9 and TRBJ1-3; 10 nucleotides match TRBD1. Germline V gene data show CDR1 as SEHNR and CDR2 as FQNEAQ (reference sequence). The CDR3 is made up of 16 amino acids. CDR3 region: CASSQRGTGAGNSIYF. DNA for the CDR3: TGTGCCAGCAGCCAAAGAGGGACAGGGGCGGGAAACTCCATATATTTT.

On this clonotype itself: A much larger clonotype is one base distant, so this may be a read error. The chain has TRBV4-2 and TRBJ2-3, with 12 bases that match TRBD2. Germline CDR1 reads LGHNA; CDR2 reads YNFKEQ. The CDR3 totals 16 residues. DNA for the CDR3: TGTGCCAGCAGCGTTCGACTAGCGGGAGAAATGGATACGCATTATTTT. Protein sequence: CASSVRLAGEMDTHYF.

This chain uses TRBV4-1 with TRBJ1-6, with a weak D call TRBD1 (5 bases). CDR3 size: 14 residues. V was cut by 10 bases and J by 9 bases, with 19 bases left in between. Germline V gene sequence: CDR1 MGHRA, CDR2 YSYEKL. The CDR3 spells CANSIRDEGSPLHF. The CDR3 bases are TGCGCCAACAGTATACGGGACGAGGGTTCACCCCTCCACTTT.

In the case of this clonotype: At one end, the junction sequence differs from germline, possibly due to a read error. V gene TRBV6-5 combines with J gene TRBJ2-5, with 9 nucleotides matching TRBD1. CDR1 is MNHEY and CDR2 is SVGAGI in the germline V gene. This CDR3 is 17 amino acids long. The CDR3 sequence is CASSSLTGGLWPETKYF. The DNA for the CDR3 is TGTGCCAGCAGCAGTTTGACAGGGGGTCTCTGGCCAGAGACCAAGTACTTC.

In this sample, this clonotype turned up once. The chain is built from TRBV29-1 and TRBJ1-3; D uncertain. The CDR3 has 14 residues. The germline gives CDR1 SQVTM, CDR2 ANQGSEA. CDR3 sequence reads: CNIEELGRRNTIYF. CDR3 in DNA: TGCAACATTGAAGAACTGGGCAGACGAAACACCATATATTTT.

Note on this clonotype: An end of the junction does not agree with germline; a read error may underlie this. The V and J genes are TRBV28 and TRBJ2-5, with a weak D call TRBD2 (5 bases). The V gene's germline CDR1 is MDHEN and CDR2 SYDVKM. The CDR3 totals 10 residues. CDR3 nucleotide sequence: TGTGCCAGCAGCGGGGAGACCAAGTACTTC. It encodes CASSGETKYF.

This clonotype was found many times. This chain uses TRBV5-4 with TRBJ2-3; TRBD2 is a possible D gene (5 bases). This CDR3 is built from 14 residues. Trimming took off 0 bases at V and 0 bases at J, with 5 bases between the two ends. CDR1 SGHNT and CDR2 YYREEE come from the germline V gene (reference sequence). The CDR3 loop reads CASSLGGSTDTQYF. The CDR3 region has the DNA TGTGCCAGCAGCTTGGGAGGGAGCACAGATACGCAGTATTTT.

Concerning this clonotype itself: One end of the junction does not line up with germline, which may come from a read error. The rearrangement uses TRBV6-5 and TRBJ2-1; TRBD1 is a possible D gene (6 bases). Germline CDR1 and CDR2: MNHEY and SVGAGI. The CDR3 runs to 16 residues. CDR3 nucleotides: TGTGACAGCAGTACCACCACGGTACAGGGCTACAATGAGCAGTTCTTC. It codes for CDSSTTTVQGYNEQFF.

The chain combines TRBV7-9 with TRBJ1-3; D ambiguous. Germline CDR1 reads SEHNR; CDR2 reads FQNEAQ (reference sequence). The CDR3 contains 14 residues. V lost 5 bases and J 1 base, leaving 9 bases between the germline ends. The CDR3 region has the DNA TGTGCCAGCAGCGCCCCGTCTTCTGGAAACACCATATATTTT. It is translated as CASSAPSSGNTIYF.

Remarks on this clonotype: The junction departs from the called germline gene at one end, perhaps through a read error. The chain employs TRBV5-4 and TRBJ2-3; D could derive from TRBD1 or TRBD2 (5 bases each). The CDR3 is 15 amino acids. Germline values: CDR1 SGHNT, CDR2 YYREEE (reference sequence). In nucleotides, the CDR3 is TGTGCCATCAGCGGACGGGGCAGGAGCACAGGTACGCAGTATTTT. This encodes CAISGRGRSTGTQYF.

This clonotype was found once. The CDR3 does not end in the conserved phenylalanine or tryptophan, so this is likely a read error. The chain combines TRBV20-1 with TRBJ2-1; D is undetermined. This CDR3 region has 13 residues. Germline assignment: CDR1 DFQATT and CDR2 SNEGSKA (reference sequence). Trimming left V 3 bases short and J 8 bases short, with 14 bases between. The CDR3, as DNA: TGCAGTGCTAGTCGGGCCGGGTGGGATGAGCAGTTCCTC. It yields the protein CSASRAGWDEQFL.

Concerning this clonotype: Germline is not matched at one junction end, which may reflect a read error. The chain has TRBV12-3 or TRBV12-4 and TRBJ1-5, with 7 bases that match TRBD1. The CDR3 is made up of 16 amino acids. The CDR3 region has the DNA TGTGCCAGCAGTTTATCGGCCAGGGGGGTTAGTCAGCTCCAGCAATTT. This sequence encodes CASSLSARGVSQLQQF.

The chain is built from TRBV11-3 and TRBJ2-1; perhaps TRBD2 as D (5 bases). This CDR3 is 15 amino acids long. The V and J ends lost 5 bases and 0 bases respectively, with 11 bases between them. CDR1 and CDR2 (germline): SGHNT, YENEEA. The CDR3 nucleotides are TGTGCCAGCAGCACCCGAACTAGCTCCTACAATGAGCAGTTCTTC. It encodes CASSTRTSSYNEQFF.

At least ten counts were recorded for this clonotype. The rearrangement joins TRBV4-1 to TRBJ2-1, with D perhaps matching TRBD2 (6 bases). CDR1 MGHRA and CDR2 YSYEKL come from the germline V gene. The CDR3 is 13 amino acids. V was clipped by 6 bases and J by 3 bases, with 9 bases between them. CDR3 protein: CASRGTGYNEQFF. The DNA for the CDR3 is TGCGCCAGCAGGGGGACTGGCTACAATGAGCAGTTCTTC.

As to this clonotype: The CDR3 end shows no conserved phenylalanine or tryptophan, and so a read error is likely. It is unclear where the CDR3 begins or ends on the DNA, so no DNA is shown, and the CDR3 is as TCRdb lists it. CDR3 region: CASSPSGDNQPPHL. The rearrangement uses TRBV12-3 or TRBV12-4 and TRBJ1-5. The CDR3 has 14 residues if both end residues are counted.

Turning to this clonotype: Being one base from a much bigger clone, this may be a read error. The V and J genes are TRBV5-6 and TRBJ2-7; D is perhaps TRBD1 (6 bases). The V end was cut by 7 bases, the J end by 9 bases, with 20 bases between. The CDR3 sequence is 13 residues long. The germline V gene has CDR1 SGHDT and CDR2 YYEEEE. The CDR3 spells CASGNRVSTGQYF. The CDR3 region has the DNA TGTGCCAGCGGTAACAGGGTCTCTACGGGGCAGTACTTC.

This clonotype was observed at least ten times. J is TRBJ1-1 and V is TRBV6-5; D ambiguous. Between the trimmed V and J ends, which lost 0 bases and 3 bases, there was a span of 5 bases. The CDR3 consists of 13 residues. CDR1 and CDR2 from the germline V gene are MNHEY and SVGAGI. CDR3 DNA sequence: TGTGCCAGCAGTTACTCGATTGACACTGAAGCTTTCTTT. Encoded protein: CASSYSIDTEAFF.

This clonotype has just a few counts. Possible read error: a much larger clone is one base away. This sequence joins TRBV6-1 and TRBJ2-1, with D possibly TRBD2 on 6 matching bases. V gave up 2 bases and J gave up 7 bases, with 15 bases separating them. CDR3 length: 15 residues. Germline assignment: CDR1 MNHNS and CDR2 SASEGT. This CDR3 is CASSEFRLVVNEQFF. The CDR3 coding sequence is TGTGCCAGCAGTGAATTCCGACTAGTGGTGAATGAGCAGTTCTTC.

About this clonotype itself: At one end the junction does not follow the germline gene, possibly because of a read error. This sequence joins TRBV10-3 and TRBJ1-2; D gene uncertain. CDR3 size: 12 residues. Germline lookup yields CDR1 ENHRY and CDR2 SYGVKD. The CDR3 nucleotides are TGTGCCATCAGCCCAGAAGGCTATGGCTACATCTTC. Amino acids: CAISPEGYGYIF.